One sample yielded the 27 T cell receptor beta chains listed below, sequenced in a study of tissue T cells after allogeneic stem cell transplantation (dated by TCRdb to 2021 to 2024). The library was built by means of the immunoSEQ multiplex PCR assay. In its TCRdb copy, this immuneACCESS table keeps in-frame sequences only and misses some clones. Where compared with another copy, unresolved V genes explain less than half of these, and the others have no known cause. This sample gives several thousand clones in total; about 51% of them show up just once. 7.5% to 9.5% of the sample rests with the top ten. The sample's time point label, decoded: mouse harvest day 7 after allogeneic transplant. Mouse grafts combined 10^7 T-cell-depleted bone marrow cells with 10^6 splenic CD5+ T cells, given via tail vein injection. Source material: gut tissue. The receptors originated from a female BALB/c mouse given C57BL/6 T cells with graft-versus-host disease after an allogeneic hematopoietic cell transplant.

Relative to its sample, this clone is large (0.1 to 1%). Any gene name here is a mouse gene name. The read halts 1 residue ahead of the CDR3 end, with the missing end drawn from the germline J gene. The J gene is TRBJ1-5, the V gene TRBV13-3; D may be TRBD1 (6 bases). This CDR3 region has 15 residues. The V gene's germline CDR1 is NNHDY and CDR2 SYVADS. The V end was cut by 1 base, the J end by 4 bases, with 12 bases between. The CDR3 bases that were read are TGTGCCAGCAGTGATCCCCAGGGGAGAAACCAGGCTCCGCTT. Its translation: CASSDPQGRNQAPL. The full CDR3 protein is CASSDPQGRNQAPLF.

Concerning this clone: Gene names refer to mouse genes. The CDR3 extends 1 residue past the end of the read, so its final part is completed from the germline J gene. The rearrangement links TRBV26 to TRBJ1-4; D is undetermined. CDR3 length: 13 amino acids. The germline V gene encodes CDR1 KGHPV and CDR2 FQNQEV (reference sequence). Trimming cost V 5 bases and J 2 bases, with 6 bases left between them. CDR3 region: CASSEGSNERLFF. The DNA read from the CDR3 is TGTGCCAGCAGTGAGGGCTCCAACGAAAGATTATTT.

A note on this clone: The gene names given are mouse names. The read ends 1 residue before the CDR3 terminus; that terminus is restored from the germline J gene. The chain recombines TRBV3 with TRBJ1-2, with D perhaps TRBD1 (6 bases). Trimming stripped 4 bases from V and 0 bases from J, with 9 bases between. The CDR3 consists of 14 residues. The germline gives CDR1 SNHLY, CDR2 FYNGKV (reference sequence). CDR3 sequence reads: CASSSGTTNSDYTF. The sequenced part of the CDR3 DNA is TGTGCCAGCAGCTCTGGGACAACAAACTCCGACTACACC.

Concerning this clone: Mouse gene names and germline throughout. The observed sequence ends 1 residue before the CDR3 terminus, with the missing tail filled in from the germline J gene. The chain couples TRBV16 to TRBJ1-6; TRBD1 agrees at 10 bases. TRBJ1-6 is recorded as an ORF, its role being uncertain. With 4 bases clipped from V and 2 bases from J, the junction kept 2 bases outside the gene matches. Germline V lookup: CDR1 SGHSA, CDR2 FRNQAP. This CDR3 has 16 residues. Here the CDR3 reads CASSSTGGAYNSPLYF. CDR3 DNA, as far as it was read: TGTGCAAGCAGCTCGACAGGGGGCGCCTATAATTCGCCCCTCTAC.

This clone is labeled as large. Germline and genes: mouse. The missing CDR3 end, 1 residue past where the read stops, is filled in from the germline J gene. This sequence joins TRBV16 and TRBJ2-7; 10 nucleotides line up with TRBD2. From germline, CDR1 is SGHSA and CDR2 FRNQAP. Unmatched junction bases numbered 1, after V lost 2 bases and J lost 3 bases. The CDR3 contains 14 residues. The CDR3 sequence: CASSLTGGDYEQYF. CDR3 DNA, as far as it was read: TGTGCAAGCAGCTTAACTGGGGGGGACTATGAACAGTAC. Together with reference TRBV16 and TRBJ2-7, the CDR3 gives the full variable domain: NAGVIQTPRHKVTGKGQEATLWCEPISGHSAVFWYRQTIVQGLEFLTYFRNQAPIDDSGMPKERFSAQMPNQSHSTLKIQSTQPQDSAVYLCASSLTGGDYEQYFGPGTRLTVL.

There are a few counts of this clone. Germline and genes: mouse. With the read ending 1 residue before the CDR3 end, the germline J gene is used to fill in that end. The chain recombines TRBV15 with TRBJ1-2; tentative D call: TRBD1 (5 bases). The CDR3 is 14 residues long. The V and J ends lost 3 bases and 0 bases respectively, with 8 bases between them. Germline V gene sequence: CDR1 SGHND, CDR2 FRSKSL. CDR3 bases read: TGTGCCAGCAGTTTCCCAGGGTCAAACTCCGACTACACC. It is translated as CASSFPGSNSDYT. The full CDR3 is CASSFPGSNSDYTF.

This clone was detected a few times. These gene names are mouse names. The DNA ends 1 residue before the CDR3 does, and the rest of the CDR3 is filled in from the germline J gene. The rearrangement links TRBV26 to TRBJ1-3, with a weak D call TRBD1 (5 bases). The germline V gene encodes CDR1 KGHPV and CDR2 FQNQEV (reference sequence). The V end was cut by 5 bases, the J end by 0 bases, with 8 bases between. This CDR3 comprises 14 residues. The sequenced CDR3 bases are TGTGCCAGCAGTTCGACAGATTCTGGAAATACGCTCTAT. This translates into CASSSTDSGNTLY. In full, the CDR3 reads CASSSTDSGNTLYF.

To note about this clone: Gene names denote mouse genes. Read data end 1 residue before the CDR3 end; the end is taken from the germline J gene. Other nucleotide sequences in the sample specify the same CDR3. The chain combines TRBV1 with TRBJ2-5; 10 nucleotides agree with TRBD1. Losses at the gene ends were 2 bases for V and 8 bases for J; bases not matched to a gene: 4. This CDR3 is 14 amino acids long. The germline V gene encodes CDR1 NSQYPW and CDR2 LRSPGD (reference sequence). The sequenced CDR3 bases are TGCACCTGCAGTGCACGGGACAGGGGAGCCACCCAGTAC. This gives the protein CTCSARDRGATQY. The full CDR3 protein is CTCSARDRGATQYF.

This clone was detected only once. These gene names are mouse names. Read sequence stops 1 residue before the CDR3 end, and the germline J gene provides the missing end. This chain joins TRBV26 and TRBJ1-1; 8 nucleotides agree with TRBD1. The CDR3 length is 15 residues. Germline CDR1 is KGHPV and CDR2 is FQNQEV (reference sequence). V lost 2 bases, J lost 4 bases, and 6 bases stayed unmatched. The CDR3: CASSLGRGRGTEVFF. The part of the CDR3 DNA that was read is TGTGCCAGCAGTCTGGGCAGGGGGCGGGGCACAGAAGTCTTC. Full variable domain (outside the CDR3, taken from reference TRBV26 and TRBJ1-1): NSKVIQTPRYLVKGQGQKAKMRCIPEKGHPVVFWYQQNKNNEFKFLINFQNQEVLQQIDMTEKRFSAECPSNSPCSLEIQSSEAGDSALYLCASSLGRGRGTEVFFGKGTRLTVV.

This clone was seen more than once but under ten times. Gene names and germline match the mouse. The read finishes 1 residue shy of the CDR3 end, and the germline J gene is used to complete it. This chain uses TRBV12-2 with TRBJ1-3; D gene uncertain. This CDR3 is built from 14 residues. CDR1 is SGHLS and CDR2 is HYDKME in the germline V gene. Trimming took 3 bases from V and 0 from J, leaving 8 bases between them. The CDR3: CASSFDYSGNTLYF. The CDR3 DNA, read in part, is TGTGCCAGCTCTTTCGATTATTCTGGAAATACGCTCTAT.

Points on this clone: The germline and genes are mouse ones. CDR3 DNA, as far as it was read: TGTGCCAGCAGTCCCAGGGAGGGCGGGCAGCTCTAC. This translates into CASSPREGGQLY. The whole CDR3 is CASSPREGGQLYF. The chain has TRBV26 and TRBJ2-2; weak D call: TRBD1 (5 bases). The read comes to an end 1 residue before the CDR3 does, leaving the germline J gene to fill in the end. The CDR3 is 13 amino acids. Germline-derived CDR1 and CDR2 are KGHPV and FQNQEV (reference sequence). V lost 4 bases and J 7 bases, leaving 10 bases between the germline ends.

As concerns this clone: The genes and germline here are from mouse. The read is 1 residue too short to cover the CDR3 end, so that end is filled in from the germline J gene. The chain uses TRBV12-2 and TRBJ1-5; D uncertain. Per the germline V gene, CDR1 is SGHLS and CDR2 is HYDKME. The CDR3 is made up of 15 amino acids. V was cut by 0 bases and J by 2 bases, with 10 bases left in between. The CDR3 loop reads CASSLWQVDNQAPLF. The covered CDR3 bases are TGTGCCAGCTCTCTCTGGCAGGTCGACAACCAGGCTCCGCTT.

This clone was seen a handful of times. Gene names and germline refer to mouse. The CDR3 end is not reached by the read, which stops 1 residue before it; the germline J gene fills it in. This chain joins TRBV1 and TRBJ1-5; a possible D gene is TRBD1 (5 bases). CDR3 length: 15 amino acids. Germline loops: CDR1 NSQYPW, CDR2 LRSPGD (reference sequence). V lost 3 bases and J 3 bases, leaving 12 bases between the germline ends. CDR3 bases read: TGCACCTGCAGTGCGGCAGGGCTTAGCAACCAGGCTCCGCTT. Amino acid sequence: CTCSAAGLSNQAPL. The complete CDR3 protein is CTCSAAGLSNQAPLF.

There are a few counts of this clone. Each gene name is a mouse one. Coverage ceases 1 residue before the CDR3 finishes, and the germline J gene fills in the end. The chain links TRBV12-2 to TRBJ2-5, with 14 nucleotides matching TRBD2. The CDR3 has 17 residues. The germline gives CDR1 SGHLS, CDR2 HYDKME. V lost 4 bases to trimming and J lost 0 bases; unmatched junction nucleotides: 5. The chain's CDR3 is CASSTGTGGANQDTQYF. Partial CDR3 DNA: TGTGCCAGCTCCACCGGGACTGGGGGGGCTAACCAAGACACCCAGTAC. The complete variable domain, with remaining parts taken from reference TRBV12-2 and TRBJ2-5, reads NSGVVQSPRYIIKGKGERSILKCIPISGHLSVAWYQQTQGQELKFFIQHYDKMERDKGNLPSRFSVQQFDDYHSEMNMSALELEDSAVYFCASSTGTGGANQDTQYFGPGTRLLVL.

About this clone itself: The germline and genes are mouse ones. The read stops 1 residue short of the end of the CDR3; the missing end is completed from the germline J gene. The genes are TRBV26 and TRBJ2-4; D is possibly TRBD1 (5 bases). Deletions cut 4 bases from V and 2 bases from J, with 10 bases between. The CDR3 is 14 amino acids. The germline gives CDR1 KGHPV, CDR2 FQNQEV (reference sequence). The covered CDR3 bases are TGTGCCAGCAGTCCCGGACACAATCAAAACACCTTGTAC. Translating gives CASSPGHNQNTLY. The whole CDR3 region reads CASSPGHNQNTLYF.

This clone turned up a few times. Gene names are mouse gene names. Read coverage stops 1 residue before the CDR3 terminus; the germline J gene supplies the remainder. This chain uses TRBV16 with TRBJ1-1; D might be TRBD1 (5 bases). Germline lookup yields CDR1 SGHSA and CDR2 FRNQAP. CDR3 length: 12 amino acids. Between the trimmed V and J ends, which lost 0 bases and 6 bases, there was a span of 5 bases. The DNA read from the CDR3 is TGTGCAAGCAGCTTAGACAGGGCAGAAGTCTTC. Its protein product is CASSLDRAEVF. The entire CDR3 sequence reads CASSLDRAEVFF.

Points on this clone: Gene and germline names: mouse. The read falls 1 residue short of the CDR3 end, and the missing part is taken from the germline J gene. V usage is TRBV23 and J usage is TRBJ2-5; the table's D call TRBD2 went unverified against the DNA. In germline, CDR1 is KGHTA, CDR2 FQNQQP. This CDR3 has 14 residues. The sequenced CDR3 bases are TGCTCCAGCAGTCAATCGAGGGGGGCGGACACCCAGTAC. Its protein product is CSSSQSRGADTQY. The CDR3 in full is CSSSQSRGADTQYF.

For this clone: The gene symbols are mouse symbols. The read falls 1 residue short of the CDR3 end, and the missing part is taken from the germline J gene. Additional DNA sequences in this sample encode the identical CDR3. J is TRBJ1-3 and V is TRBV26; D remains ambiguous. Trimming shortened V by 6 bases and J by 0 bases, and 3 bases separated the two germline ends. Germline V lookup: CDR1 KGHPV, CDR2 FQNQEV (reference sequence). CDR3 size: 12 residues. Incomplete CDR3 DNA: TGTGCCAGCAGGCGTTCTGGAAATACGCTCTAT. It is translated as CASRRSGNTLY. The CDR3, in full, reads CASRRSGNTLYF.

This clone was observed a handful of times. Gene names are mouse gene names. The read falls 1 residue short of the CDR3 end, and the missing part is taken from the germline J gene. The J gene is TRBJ1-5, the V gene TRBV26, with a possible D match to TRBD1 (5 bases). Germline CDR1 KGHPV, CDR2 FQNQEV (reference sequence). There are 15 residues in the CDR3. V gave up 4 bases and J gave up 0 bases, with 10 bases separating them. The sequenced part of the CDR3 DNA is TGTGCCAGCAGTCCGGGGCCCTATAACAACCAGGCTCCGCTT. Translation gives CASSPGPYNNQAPL. The full-length CDR3 reads as CASSPGPYNNQAPLF.

Comment on this clone: The germline and genes are mouse ones. This CDR3 is CASSSGGAYEQYF. The part of the CDR3 DNA that was read is TGTGCCAGCAGTTCTGGGGGGGCCTATGAACAGTAC. V is TRBV15 and J is TRBJ2-7; TRBD2 matches 9 bases. The read comes to an end 1 residue before the CDR3 does, leaving the germline J gene to fill in the end. Germline CDR1 is SGHND and CDR2 is FRSKSL. J lost 2 bases, V lost 4 bases, and 0 bases had no gene match. CDR3 size: 13 residues. The entire variable domain, with the rest obtained from reference TRBV15 and TRBJ2-7, is as follows: DAGVTQTPRHEVAEKGQTIILKCEPVSGHNDLFWYRQTKIQGLELLSYFRSKSLMEDGGAFKDRFKAEMLNSSFSTLKIQPTEPKDSAVYLCASSSGGAYEQYFGPGTRLTVL.

Remarks on this clone: Gene names are mouse gene names. The read is 1 residue too short to cover the CDR3 end, so that end is filled in from the germline J gene. The chain is built from TRBV16 and TRBJ2-4, with D tentatively TRBD1 (6 bases). V was trimmed by 5 bases and J by 1 base, leaving 10 bases between them. Looked up from germline, CDR1 is SGHSA and CDR2 is FRNQAP. The length of the CDR3 is 14 residues. Incomplete CDR3 DNA: TGTGCAAGCAGCCCACAGGGTGGTCAAAACACCTTGTAC. It codes for CASSPQGGQNTLY. The entire CDR3 sequence reads CASSPQGGQNTLYF.

This clone was counted a single time. The gene names given are mouse names. The DNA ends 1 residue before the CDR3 does, and the rest of the CDR3 is filled in from the germline J gene. The chain combines TRBV13-3 with TRBJ1-6, with D uncertain. TRBJ1-6 is marked as an open reading frame, function uncertain. The V end lost 0 bases, the J end lost 7 bases, and 2 bases lay between the germline ends. CDR3 length: 12 amino acids. Germline-derived CDR1 and CDR2 are NNHDY and SYVADS. The CDR3 region is CASSDGNSPLYF. CDR3 bases read: TGTGCCAGCAGTGATGGGAATTCGCCCCTCTAC.

As concerns this clone: The germline and genes are mouse ones. The DNA ends 1 residue before the CDR3 does, and the rest of the CDR3 is filled in from the germline J gene. The J gene is TRBJ1-2, the V gene TRBV3; D gene ambiguous. CDR1 and CDR2 (germline): SNHLY, FYNGKV (reference sequence). This CDR3 contains 12 residues. The ends were cut back, 3 bases at V and 1 base at J, with 3 bases in the middle. The CDR3 region is CASSFQNSDYTF. The sequenced CDR3 bases are TGTGCCAGCAGCTTCCAAAACTCCGACTACACC.

Only one count was recorded for this clone. Germline and genes: mouse. The read gets to within 1 residue of the CDR3 end, and the germline J gene fills in the rest. The chain links TRBV12-2 to TRBJ2-2, with 9 bases matching TRBD2. The CDR3 totals 16 residues. The V gene's germline CDR1 is SGHLS and CDR2 HYDKME. Trimming at V came to 0 bases and at J to 1 base, leaving 2 bases not matched to a gene. The CDR3 sequence: CASSLSTGGNTGQLYF. Partial CDR3 DNA: TGTGCCAGCTCTCTCTCGACTGGGGGAAACACCGGGCAGCTCTAC.

This clone was detected only a few times. The gene symbols are mouse symbols. The read terminates 1 residue ahead of where the CDR3 ends, so the germline J gene completes it. J is TRBJ1-3 and V is TRBV3, with TRBD1 matching over 7 bases. Per germline, CDR1 SNHLY and CDR2 FYNGKV (reference sequence). V was clipped by 5 bases and J by 3 bases; unmatched bases: 4. The CDR3 covers 14 residues. CDR3 amino acids: CASSTDRDGNTLYF. Partial CDR3 DNA: TGTGCCAGCAGCACTGACAGGGATGGAAATACGCTCTAT.

A note on this clone: This likely traces to a read error, being one base from a far larger clone. Gene names denote mouse genes. The read ends 1 residue before the CDR3 terminus; that terminus is restored from the germline J gene. Other DNA sequences in this specimen translate into the identical CDR3. The chain recombines TRBV20 with TRBJ2-1; 9 bases map to TRBD1. This CDR3 is built from 14 residues. Germline V gene data show CDR1 as GFQATS and CDR2 as STVNSAI. Partial CDR3 DNA: TGCGGTGCTAGGGGACAGGGAAACTATGCTGAGCAGTTC. Encoded protein: CGARGQGNYAEQF. The complete CDR3 reads CGARGQGNYAEQFF.

In regard to this clone: Any gene name here is a mouse gene name. Read sequence stops 1 residue before the CDR3 end, and the germline J gene provides the missing end. The chain has TRBV16 and TRBJ2-5, with D unclear. The CDR3 length is 14 residues. V was shortened by 0 bases and J by 3 bases, with 7 bases between the two germline ends. Per the germline V gene, CDR1 is SGHSA and CDR2 is FRNQAP. CDR3 amino acids: CASSLEGRQDTQYF. Incomplete CDR3 DNA: TGTGCAAGCAGCTTAGAGGGCAGGCAAGACACCCAGTAC.